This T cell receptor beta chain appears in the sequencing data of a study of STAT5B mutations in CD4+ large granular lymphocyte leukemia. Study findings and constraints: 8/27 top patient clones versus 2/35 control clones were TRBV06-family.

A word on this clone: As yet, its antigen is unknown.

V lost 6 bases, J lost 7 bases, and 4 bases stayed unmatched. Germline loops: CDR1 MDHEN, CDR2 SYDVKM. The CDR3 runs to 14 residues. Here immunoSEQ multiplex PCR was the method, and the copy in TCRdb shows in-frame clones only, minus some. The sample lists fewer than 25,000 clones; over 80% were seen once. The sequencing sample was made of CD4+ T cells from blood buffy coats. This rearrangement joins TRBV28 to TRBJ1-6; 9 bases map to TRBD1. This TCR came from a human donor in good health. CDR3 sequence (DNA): TGTGCCAGCAGCCGGGACAGGGTCAATTCACCCCTCCACTTT. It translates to CASSRDRVNSPLHF.